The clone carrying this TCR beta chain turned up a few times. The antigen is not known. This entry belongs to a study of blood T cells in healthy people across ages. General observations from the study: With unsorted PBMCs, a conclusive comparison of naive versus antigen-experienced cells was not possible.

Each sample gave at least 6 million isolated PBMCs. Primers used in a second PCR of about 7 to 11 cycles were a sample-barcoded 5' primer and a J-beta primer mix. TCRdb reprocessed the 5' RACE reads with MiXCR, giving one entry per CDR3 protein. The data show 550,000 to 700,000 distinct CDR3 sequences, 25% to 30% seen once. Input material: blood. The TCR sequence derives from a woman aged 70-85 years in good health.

For the CDR3, the DNA is TGTGCCAGCAGTTACGGGGGGGCTAGCACAGATACGCAGTATTTT. Its translation: CASSYGGASTDTQYF. The chain employs TRBV6-6 and TRBJ2-3; maybe TRBD2 (7 bases). Trimming took 2 bases from V and 0 from J, leaving 9 bases between them. Germline CDR1 MNHNY, CDR2 SVGAGI (reference sequence). The CDR3 extends over 15 amino acids.